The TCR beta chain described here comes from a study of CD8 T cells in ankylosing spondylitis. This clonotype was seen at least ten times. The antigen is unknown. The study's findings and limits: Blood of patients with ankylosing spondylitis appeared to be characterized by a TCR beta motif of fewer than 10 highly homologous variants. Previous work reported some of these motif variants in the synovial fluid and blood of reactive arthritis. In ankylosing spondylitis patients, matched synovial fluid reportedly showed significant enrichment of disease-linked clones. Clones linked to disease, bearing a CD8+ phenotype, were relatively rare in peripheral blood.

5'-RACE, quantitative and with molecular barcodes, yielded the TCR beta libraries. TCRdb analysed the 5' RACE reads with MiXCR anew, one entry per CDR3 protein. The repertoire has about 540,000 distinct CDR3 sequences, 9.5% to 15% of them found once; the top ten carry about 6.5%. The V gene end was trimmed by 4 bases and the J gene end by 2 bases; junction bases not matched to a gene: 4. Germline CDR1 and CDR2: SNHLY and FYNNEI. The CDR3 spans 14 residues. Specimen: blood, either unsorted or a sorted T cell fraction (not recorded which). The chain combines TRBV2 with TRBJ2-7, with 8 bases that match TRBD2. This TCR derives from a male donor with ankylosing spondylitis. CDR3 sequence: CASSVTSGTYEQYF. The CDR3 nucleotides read TGTGCCAGCAGTGTAACTAGCGGAACCTACGAGCAGTACTTC.